Included here is one T cell receptor (beta chain) sequence, with context. The length of the CDR3 is 14 residues. V was pared by 1 base and J by 2 bases, with 9 bases between. CDR1 is LNHDA and CDR2 is SQIVND in the germline V gene (reference sequence). Stimulators, approximately 200,000 irradiated and violet-dye-labeled cells, were plated with approximately 200,000 CFSE-labeled responder cells. Sequencing was performed with immunoSEQ multiplex PCR; in TCRdb, only in-frame clones are kept and a portion is missing. The sample yields about 15,000 clones, 35% to 45% seen once. This entry comes from a study of graft-versus-host responses after intestinal transplantation. Study-wide context: For approximately three years after anti-thymocyte globulin induction, all recipients took tacrolimus and steroids.

Study outcomes and limitations: Recipient-marrow GvH clones were detected, some having first appeared in ileum or blood.

This clonotype was obtained from a human patient who received an intestinal transplant. J is TRBJ2-7 and V is TRBV19; D gene unclear. The source material was alloreactive CD8+ T cells from a mixed lymphocyte reaction culture, sampled before intestinal transplant. Subset defined: CFSE-low proliferating T cells sorted from roughly 6-day pre-transplant mixed lymphocyte reaction (GvH or HvG direction). The DNA for the CDR3 is TGTGCCAGTAGTATAGGTAGCCAAACCTACGAGCAGTACTTC. Its translation is CASSIGSQTYEQYF.